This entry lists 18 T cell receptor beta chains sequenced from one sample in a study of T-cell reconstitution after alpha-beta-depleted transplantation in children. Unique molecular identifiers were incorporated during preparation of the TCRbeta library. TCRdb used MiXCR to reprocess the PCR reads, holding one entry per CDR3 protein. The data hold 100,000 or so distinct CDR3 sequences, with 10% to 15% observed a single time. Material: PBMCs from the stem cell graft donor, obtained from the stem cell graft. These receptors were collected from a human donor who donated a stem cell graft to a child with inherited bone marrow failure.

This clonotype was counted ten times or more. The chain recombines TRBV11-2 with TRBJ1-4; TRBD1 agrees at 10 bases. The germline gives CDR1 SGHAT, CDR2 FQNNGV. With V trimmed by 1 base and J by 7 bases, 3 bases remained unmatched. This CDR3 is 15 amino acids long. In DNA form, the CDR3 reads TGTGCCAGCAGCTTAGGGGGACAGGGGAGTGAAAAACTGTTTTTT. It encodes CASSLGGQGSEKLFF.

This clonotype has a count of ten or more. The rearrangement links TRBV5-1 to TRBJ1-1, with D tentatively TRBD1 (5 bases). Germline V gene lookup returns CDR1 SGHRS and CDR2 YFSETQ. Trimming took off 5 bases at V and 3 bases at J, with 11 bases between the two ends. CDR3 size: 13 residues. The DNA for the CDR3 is TGCGCCAGCAGTGTCGGGGCCGACACTGAAGCTTTCTTT. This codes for CASSVGADTEAFF.

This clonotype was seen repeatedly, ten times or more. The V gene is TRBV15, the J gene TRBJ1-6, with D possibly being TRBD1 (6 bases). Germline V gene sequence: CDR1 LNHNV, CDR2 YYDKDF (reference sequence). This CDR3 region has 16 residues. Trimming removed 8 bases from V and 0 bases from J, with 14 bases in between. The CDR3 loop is CATSGHPSSYNSPLHF. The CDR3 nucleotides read TGTGCCACCTCGGGACACCCGAGCTCCTATAATTCACCCCTCCACTTT.

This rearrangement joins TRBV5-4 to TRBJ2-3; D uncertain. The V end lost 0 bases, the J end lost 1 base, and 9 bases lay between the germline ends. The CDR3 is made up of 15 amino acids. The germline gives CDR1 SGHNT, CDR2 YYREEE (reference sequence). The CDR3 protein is CASSLAGQGTDTQYF. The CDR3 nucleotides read TGTGCCAGCAGCTTGGCCGGGCAGGGCACAGATACGCAGTATTTT.

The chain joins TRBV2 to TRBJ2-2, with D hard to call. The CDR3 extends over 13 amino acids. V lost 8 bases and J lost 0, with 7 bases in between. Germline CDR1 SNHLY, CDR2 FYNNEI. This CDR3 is CASRPPNTGELFF. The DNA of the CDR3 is TGTGCCAGCCGCCCCCCGAACACCGGGGAGCTGTTTTTT.

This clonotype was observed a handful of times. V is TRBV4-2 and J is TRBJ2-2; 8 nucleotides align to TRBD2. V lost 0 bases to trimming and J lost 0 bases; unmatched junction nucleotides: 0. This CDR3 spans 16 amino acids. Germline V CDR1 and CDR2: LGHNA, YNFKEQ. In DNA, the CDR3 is TGTGCCAGCAGCCAAGACGGGGGGGCGAACACCGGGGAGCTGTTTTTT. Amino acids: CASSQDGGANTGELFF.

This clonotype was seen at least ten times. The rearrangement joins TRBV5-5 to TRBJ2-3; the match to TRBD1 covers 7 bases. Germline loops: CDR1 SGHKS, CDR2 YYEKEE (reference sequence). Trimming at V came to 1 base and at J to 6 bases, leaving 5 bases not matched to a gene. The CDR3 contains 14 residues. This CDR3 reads CASSLTGVTDTQYF. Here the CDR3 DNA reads TGTGCCAGCAGCTTGACAGGGGTAACCGATACGCAGTATTTT.

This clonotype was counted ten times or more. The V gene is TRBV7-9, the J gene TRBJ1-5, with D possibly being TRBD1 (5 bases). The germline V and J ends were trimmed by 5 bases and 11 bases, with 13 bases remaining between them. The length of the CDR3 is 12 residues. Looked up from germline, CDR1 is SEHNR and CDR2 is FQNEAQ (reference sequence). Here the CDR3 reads CASSGAGFSQHF. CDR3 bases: TGTGCCAGCAGCGGGGCCGGATTCTCCCAGCATTTT.

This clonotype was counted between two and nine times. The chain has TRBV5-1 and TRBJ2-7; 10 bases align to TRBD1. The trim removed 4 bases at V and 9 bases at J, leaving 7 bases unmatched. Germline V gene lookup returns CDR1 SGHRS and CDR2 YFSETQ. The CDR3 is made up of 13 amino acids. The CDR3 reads CASSLDRGFLQYF. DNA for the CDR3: TGCGCCAGCAGCCTGGACAGGGGGTTTTTGCAGTACTTC.

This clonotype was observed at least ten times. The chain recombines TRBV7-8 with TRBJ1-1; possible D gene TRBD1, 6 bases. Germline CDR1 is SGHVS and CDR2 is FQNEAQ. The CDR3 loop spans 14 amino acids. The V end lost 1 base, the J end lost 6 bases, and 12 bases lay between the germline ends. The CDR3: CASSLGGRASEAFF. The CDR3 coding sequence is TGTGCCAGCAGCTTAGGGGGGCGGGCCTCTGAAGCTTTCTTT.

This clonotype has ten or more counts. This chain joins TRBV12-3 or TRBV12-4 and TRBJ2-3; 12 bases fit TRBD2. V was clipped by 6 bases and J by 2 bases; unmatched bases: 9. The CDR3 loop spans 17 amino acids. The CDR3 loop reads CASSPYGLAGTTDTQYF. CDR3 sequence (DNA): TGTGCCAGCAGCCCATACGGACTAGCGGGGACCACAGATACGCAGTATTTT.

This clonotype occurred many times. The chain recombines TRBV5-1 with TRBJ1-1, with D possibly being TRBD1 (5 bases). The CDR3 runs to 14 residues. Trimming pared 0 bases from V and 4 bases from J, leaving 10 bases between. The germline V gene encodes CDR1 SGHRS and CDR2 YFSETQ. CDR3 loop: CASSLESGSTEAFF. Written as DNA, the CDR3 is TGCGCCAGCAGCTTGGAATCAGGGTCCACTGAAGCTTTCTTT.

Written as DNA, the CDR3 is TGTGCCAGCAGACGACAGGGCTTATCCAAAAACATTCAGTACTTC. Its protein is CASRRQGLSKNIQYF. The rearrangement uses TRBV6-2 or TRBV6-3 and TRBJ2-4; 7 bases line up with TRBD1. The CDR3 extends over 15 amino acids. Germline assignment: CDR1 MNHEY and CDR2 SVGEGT. Trimming at V came to 6 bases and at J to 2 bases, leaving 7 bases not matched to a gene.

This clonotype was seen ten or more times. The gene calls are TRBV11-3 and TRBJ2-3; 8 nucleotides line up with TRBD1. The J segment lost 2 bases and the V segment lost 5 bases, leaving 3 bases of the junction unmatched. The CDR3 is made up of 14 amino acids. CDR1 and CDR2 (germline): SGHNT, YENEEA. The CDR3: CASSRTGNTDTQYF. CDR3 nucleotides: TGTGCCAGCAGCAGGACAGGGAACACAGATACGCAGTATTTT.

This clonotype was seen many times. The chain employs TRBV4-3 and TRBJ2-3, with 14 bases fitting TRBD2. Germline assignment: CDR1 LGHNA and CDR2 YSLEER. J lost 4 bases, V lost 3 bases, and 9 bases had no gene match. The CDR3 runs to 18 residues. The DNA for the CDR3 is TGCGCCAGCAGCCAGAGCGGGACTAGCGGGAGTTGGGCAGATACGCAGTATTTT. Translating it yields CASSQSGTSGSWADTQYF.

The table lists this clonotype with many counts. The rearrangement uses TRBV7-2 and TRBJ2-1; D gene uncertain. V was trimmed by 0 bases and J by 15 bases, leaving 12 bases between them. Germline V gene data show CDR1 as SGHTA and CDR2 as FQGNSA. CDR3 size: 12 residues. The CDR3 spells CASSLARRELFF. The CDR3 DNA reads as TGTGCCAGCAGCTTAGCGCGGCGCGAGTTGTTCTTC.

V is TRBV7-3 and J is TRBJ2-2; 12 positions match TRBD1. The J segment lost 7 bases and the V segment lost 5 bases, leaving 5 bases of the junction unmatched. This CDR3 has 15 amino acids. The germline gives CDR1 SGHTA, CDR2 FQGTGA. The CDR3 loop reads CASSKGQGANGELFF. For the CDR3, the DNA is TGTGCCAGCAGCAAGGGACAGGGGGCGAACGGGGAGCTGTTTTTT.

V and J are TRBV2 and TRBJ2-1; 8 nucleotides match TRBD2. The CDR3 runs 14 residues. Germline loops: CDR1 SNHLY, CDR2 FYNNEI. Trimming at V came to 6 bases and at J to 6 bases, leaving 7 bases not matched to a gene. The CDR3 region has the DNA TGTGCCAGCAGCCGCGGGGGGTTCGGCAATGAGCAGTTCTTC. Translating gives CASSRGGFGNEQFF.